The 14 T cell receptor beta chains listed next were all sequenced from one sample in a study of blood T cell repertoires in COVID-19 (dated by TCRdb to the early 2020s). Libraries came from the immunoSEQ multiplex PCR assay. The source is immuneACCESS, and TCRdb retained only in-frame sequences with V and J called. Part of the clones is not carried over; for the studies checked, unresolved V genes explain less than half of this, and the remainder is unexplained. The sample has 85,000 to 130,000 clones on record, just under 95% of them singletons. The top ten clonotypes cover around 5.7% of the sample. The sequencing input was peripheral blood. These receptors came from a man aged 65 to 85 with acute or convalescent COVID-19.

This sequence joins TRBV4-1 and TRBJ1-3; D gene uncertain. Trimming removed 0 bases from V and 0 bases from J, with 12 bases in between. From germline, CDR1 is MGHRA and CDR2 YSYEKL. The CDR3 extends over 17 amino acids. The chain's CDR3 is CASSQDRGSYSGNTIYF. The CDR3 coding sequence is TGCGCCAGCAGCCAAGATCGAGGCAGCTACTCTGGAAACACCATATATTTT.

This sequence joins TRBV18 and TRBJ1-5; D might be TRBD1 (5 bases). This CDR3 contains 15 residues. V was cut by 3 bases and J by 6 bases, with 15 bases left in between. Germline lookup yields CDR1 KGHSH and CDR2 LQKENI. This CDR3 reads CASSPVGGGPQPQHF. CDR3 bases: TGTGCCAGCTCACCGGTTGGGGGGGGACCTCAGCCCCAGCATTTT.

The J gene is TRBJ2-7, the V gene TRBV28; D perhaps matches TRBD1 (5 bases). Germline lookup yields CDR1 MDHEN and CDR2 SYDVKM. The CDR3 contains 14 residues. V lost 5 bases, J lost 4 bases, and 15 bases lay in between. The DNA for the CDR3 is TGTGCCAGCAGTCCGCAGGGAATTGGTTACGAGCAGTACTTC. Translation gives CASSPQGIGYEQYF.

V usage is TRBV18 and J usage is TRBJ2-3, with D possibly TRBD1 on 6 matching bases. Germline loops: CDR1 KGHSH, CDR2 LQKENI. V was cut by 0 bases and J by 2 bases, with 12 bases left in between. The CDR3 runs 16 residues. CDR3 loop: CASSPPRQGYTDTQYF. The CDR3, as DNA: TGTGCCAGCTCACCACCGAGGCAGGGGTACACAGATACGCAGTATTTT.

The chain uses TRBV4-2 and TRBJ1-2; 7 bases line up with TRBD1. Trimming took 0 bases from V and 4 from J; bases not matched to a gene: 2. This CDR3 spans 14 amino acids. The germline CDR1 and CDR2 sequences are LGHNA and YNFKEQ. The CDR3 region has the DNA TGTGCCAGCAGCCAAGAAGGGACAGCCTATGGCTACACCTTC. Its translation: CASSQEGTAYGYTF.

J is TRBJ1-5 and V is TRBV5-6; 8 nucleotides align to TRBD1. CDR1 is SGHDT, CDR2 YYEEEE, per germline. CDR3 length: 15 residues. V gave up 2 bases and J gave up 2 bases; unmatched junction bases: 3. Here the CDR3 DNA reads TGTGCCAGCAGCTTCGGGACAGGAGGCAATCAGCCCCAGCATTTT. Amino acids: CASSFGTGGNQPQHF.

The chain employs TRBV10-3 and TRBJ1-1; D possibly corresponds to TRBD1 (5 bases). V lost 8 bases and J lost 0, with 13 bases in between. In germline, CDR1 is ENHRY, CDR2 SYGVKD. CDR3 length: 14 residues. In DNA form, the CDR3 reads TGTGCCATCGGGGCCCAGGAGATGAACACTGAAGCTTTCTTT. Protein: CAIGAQEMNTEAFF.

This chain joins TRBV6-5 and TRBJ1-2, with D unclear. The CDR3 runs to 13 residues. Germline V gives CDR1 MNHEY, CDR2 SVGAGI. V gave up 0 bases and J gave up 7 bases, with 9 bases separating them. Here the CDR3 DNA reads TGTGCCAGCAGTTACTCTTGGGAGGGTGGCTACACCTTC. As protein: CASSYSWEGGYTF.

In its sample, this clone was seen a few times. The chain couples TRBV6-2 or TRBV6-3 to TRBJ1-2, with D perhaps TRBD1 (6 bases). The germline CDR1 and CDR2 sequences are MNHEY and SVGEGT. The CDR3 length is 16 residues. Trimming cost V 6 bases and J 2 bases, with 19 bases left between them. The CDR3 reads CASSPGQFGTNYGYTF. CDR3 coding DNA: TGTGCCAGCAGCCCCGGACAGTTCGGGACCAACTATGGCTACACCTTC.

The V and J genes are TRBV9 and TRBJ2-5; D is perhaps TRBD1 (6 bases). The germline gives CDR1 SGDLS, CDR2 YYNGEE. V was clipped by 4 bases and J by 5 bases, with 15 bases between them. This CDR3 region has 14 residues. CDR3 DNA: TGTGCCAGCAGCCGGCCTCAGGGGCGGGAGACCCAGTACTTC. This translates into CASSRPQGRETQYF.

V is TRBV29-1 and J is TRBJ1-2, with 11 bases identical to TRBD1. Trimming cost V 7 bases and J 4 bases; bases outside gene matches: 11. Germline V gene lookup returns CDR1 SQVTM and CDR2 ANQGSEA. The CDR3 covers 15 residues. The chain's CDR3 is CSAATGQGVSYGYTF. For the CDR3, the DNA is TGCAGCGCCGCGACGGGACAGGGGGTTAGCTATGGCTACACCTTC.

The chain links TRBV29-1 to TRBJ1-3; D not certain. V was clipped by 4 bases and J by 5 bases, with 12 bases between them. Germline assignment: CDR1 SQVTM and CDR2 ANQGSEA. The CDR3 is 13 residues long. The CDR3 DNA is TGCAGCGTTGCAGGAGGGCTAAGAAACACCATATATTTT. Its protein product is CSVAGGLRNTIYF.

This chain connects TRBV18 to TRBJ1-2; D not certain. Germline loops: CDR1 KGHSH, CDR2 LQKENI. The CDR3 extends over 12 amino acids. The V and J ends lost 3 bases and 8 bases respectively, with 10 bases between them. In DNA, the CDR3 is TGTGCCAGCTCACCCGACCCGGGGGGCTACACCTTC. Amino acids: CASSPDPGGYTF.

J is TRBJ1-4 and V is TRBV4-3; 9 nucleotides agree with TRBD1. CDR3 length: 16 residues. Germline loops: CDR1 LGHNA, CDR2 YSLEER. V was clipped by 3 bases and J by 4 bases; unmatched bases: 6. Here the CDR3 DNA reads TGCGCCAGCAGCCAGACAGGACAGGGGAGTAATGAAAAACTGTTTTTT. The encoded protein is CASSQTGQGSNEKLFF.